These 18 T cell receptor beta chains were all obtained from the same sample, sequenced in a study of blood T cell repertoires in COVID-19. TCRdb's table, derived via immunoSEQ multiplex PCR, lists solely in-frame clones and lacks some. The table has 25,000 to 35,000 clones, 84% seen once. The sequenced sample was peripheral blood. Receptor source: an elderly woman with acute or convalescent COVID-19.

This clone has only one observation. The chain carries TRBV19 and TRBJ2-2; 12 nucleotides line up with TRBD2. The CDR3 covers 16 residues. V lost 10 bases, J lost 4 bases, and 10 bases stayed unmatched. Per the germline V gene, CDR1 is LNHDA and CDR2 is SQIVND (reference sequence). The CDR3 reads CATGRTSGVATGELFF. In DNA, the CDR3 is TGTGCCACTGGGAGGACTAGCGGGGTTGCCACCGGGGAGCTGTTTTTT.

The V and J genes are TRBV30 and TRBJ1-5; possible D gene TRBD1, 5 bases. Germline V gene data show CDR1 as GTSNPN and CDR2 as SVGIG (reference sequence). V gave up 2 bases and J gave up 0 bases, with 11 bases separating them. The CDR3 extends over 15 amino acids. The DNA of the CDR3 is TGTGCCTGGAGTACGGGACTTCTTAGCAATCAGCCCCAGCATTTT. Protein sequence: CAWSTGLLSNQPQHF.

This clone has just one count. The J gene is TRBJ1-4, the V gene TRBV5-1; D is undetermined. Trimming stripped 2 bases from V and 3 bases from J, with 8 bases between. The CDR3 contains 14 residues. The germline V gene has CDR1 SGHRS and CDR2 YFSETQ. The CDR3 region is CASSLVGANEKLFF. Written as DNA, the CDR3 is TGCGCCAGCAGCTTAGTGGGAGCTAATGAAAAACTGTTTTTT.

The rearrangement links TRBV6-1 to TRBJ1-1; possibly TRBD1 for D (5 bases). CDR1 is MNHNS and CDR2 is SASEGT in the germline V gene. V dropped 2 bases and J dropped 1 base, with 8 bases sitting between them. This CDR3 contains 14 residues. The CDR3 sequence is CASSERRENTEAFF. The CDR3 coding sequence is TGTGCCAGCAGTGAACGCAGGGAGAACACTGAAGCTTTCTTT.

The chain has TRBV28 and TRBJ1-2, with D perhaps TRBD1 (5 bases). The CDR3 spans 12 residues. V shed 10 bases and J shed 11 bases, with 20 bases lying between them. The germline CDR1 and CDR2 sequences are MDHEN and SYDVKM. The CDR3 sequence: CATRGGGRKYTF. CDR3 sequence (DNA): TGTGCCACTCGCGGGGGAGGCCGAAAATACACCTTC.

The rearrangement uses TRBV4-3 and TRBJ2-5; 11 bases align to TRBD2. Germline-derived CDR1 and CDR2 are LGHNA and YSLEER. V lost 5 bases and J lost 5; bases outside the gene matches: 7. CDR3 size: 15 residues. DNA for the CDR3: TGCGCCAGCAGCGTAGCGGGAGGGCCGGGGGAGACCCAGTACTTC. Translation gives CASSVAGGPGETQYF.

V is TRBV28 and J is TRBJ2-3, with 11 bases aligning to TRBD2. The germline gives CDR1 MDHEN, CDR2 SYDVKM. V dropped 5 bases and J dropped 3; count of bases not matched to a gene: 4. The CDR3 runs to 15 residues. This CDR3 reads CASSLRTSGTDTQYF. Here the CDR3 DNA reads TGTGCCAGCAGTCTCAGGACTAGCGGGACAGATACGCAGTATTTT.

This chain uses TRBV27 with TRBJ1-3; 7 nucleotides line up with TRBD1. V was clipped by 8 bases and J by 0 bases; unmatched bases: 7. CDR1 MNHEY and CDR2 SMNVEV come from the germline V gene (reference sequence). This CDR3 has 15 amino acids. CDR3 loop: CASGLTGHSGNTIYF. The DNA for the CDR3 is TGTGCCAGCGGCCTGACAGGGCACTCTGGAAACACCATATATTTT.

In regard to this clone: An end of the junction differs from the germline gene, which may be a read error. This sequence joins TRBV4-1 and TRBJ1-4, with D unresolved. CDR1 is MGHRA and CDR2 is YSYEKL in the germline V gene. This CDR3 has 12 residues. CDR3 coding DNA: TGCGCCAGCAGCCATGAGGCCGGCCCGGAGGTTTTT. It yields the protein CASSHEAGPEVF.

The chain combines TRBV28 with TRBJ1-5; D not certain. In germline, CDR1 is MDHEN, CDR2 SYDVKM. The length of the CDR3 is 12 residues. The germline V and J ends were trimmed by 7 bases and 6 bases, with 10 bases remaining between them. The DNA of the CDR3 is TGTGCCAGCACCCTAACGAGTCAGCCCCAGCATTTT. It is translated as CASTLTSQPQHF.

This clone was seen only a few times. The chain has TRBV12-3 or TRBV12-4 and TRBJ1-1, with D hard to call. This CDR3 has 13 amino acids. With 6 bases removed from V and 3 bases from J, the gap between germline ends came to 11 bases. The CDR3 loop reads CASRKLLDTEAFF. CDR3 DNA: TGTGCCAGCAGGAAATTACTGGACACTGAAGCTTTCTTT.

This clone occurred a few times. This rearrangement joins TRBV21-1 to TRBJ1-5. TRBV21-1 is a documented pseudogene. The CDR3 spans 15 residues. The CDR3 here is CASSKVAGSNQPQHF. CDR3 DNA: TGTGCCAGCAGCAAAGTCGCGGGTAGCAATCAGCCCCAGCATTTT.

The chain recombines TRBV7-9 with TRBJ2-5, with 13 bases lining up with TRBD2. Germline lookup yields CDR1 SEHNR and CDR2 FQNEAQ (reference sequence). The CDR3 length is 17 residues. The trim removed 5 bases at V and 5 bases at J, leaving 11 bases unmatched. CDR3 loop: CASSLGTSGAWGETQYF. DNA for the CDR3: TGTGCCAGCAGCCTTGGGACTAGCGGGGCCTGGGGGGAGACCCAGTACTTC.

This chain connects TRBV2 to TRBJ1-1; a possible D gene is TRBD1 (5 bases). Germline V gives CDR1 SNHLY, CDR2 FYNNEI. This CDR3 is 13 amino acids long. V shed 5 bases and J shed 6 bases, with 13 bases lying between them. The CDR3 is CASSSGGRAEAFF. Written as DNA, the CDR3 is TGTGCCAGCAGTTCCGGGGGAAGAGCTGAAGCTTTCTTT.

The rearrangement links TRBV9 to TRBJ2-7, with 8 bases that match TRBD2. Germline assignment: CDR1 SGDLS and CDR2 YYNGEE. This CDR3 comprises 11 residues. V dropped 4 bases and J dropped 6; count of bases not matched to a gene: 0. The CDR3 nucleotides read TGTGCCAGCAGCCGGGAGGGCGAGCAGTACTTC. Its protein product is CASSREGEQYF.

The CDR3 sequence: CASKSGSETQYF. DNA of the CDR3: TGTGCCAGCAAGAGCGGGAGTGAGACCCAGTACTTC. The chain combines TRBV6-6 with TRBJ2-5, with 8 bases identical to TRBD2. This CDR3 region has 12 residues. Germline V lookup: CDR1 MNHNY, CDR2 SVGAGI (reference sequence). The junction had 3 bases not matched to a gene; V was cut back by 7 bases and J by 5 bases.

The chain is built from TRBV9 and TRBJ2-1; 8 bases align to TRBD1. This CDR3 has 17 amino acids. V lost 2 bases to trimming and J lost 8 bases; unmatched junction nucleotides: 15. Germline V gene lookup returns CDR1 SGDLS and CDR2 YYNGEE. CDR3 in amino acids: CASSVTPGGRGRDEQFF. DNA of the CDR3: TGTGCCAGCAGCGTGACCCCCGGTGGCAGGGGGCGGGATGAGCAGTTCTTC.

This clone was counted once. The chain links TRBV2 to TRBJ2-5; 8 bases line up with TRBD2. V shed 1 base and J 5 bases; nucleotides not matched to a gene: 6. Germline CDR1 and CDR2: SNHLY and FYNNEI. The CDR3 length is 15 residues. In DNA, the CDR3 is TGTGCCAGCAGTGAAGTGAGGCTAGCGGGTGAGACCCAGTACTTC. This sequence encodes CASSEVRLAGETQYF.